The 27 T cell receptor beta chains given below trace back to one sample, sequenced in a study of chronic HIV infection and antiretroviral therapy. TCRdb called the 5' RACE reads again in MiXCR, with one record for every CDR3 protein. This table holds about 48,000 distinct CDR3 sequences, 19% found once. What was sequenced was peripheral blood. The receptors derive from an adult who had HIV and had not received antiretroviral therapy, or was an uninfected healthy control (not recorded which).

This clonotype was seen more than once but under ten times. The chain combines TRBV29-1 with TRBJ1-2; D uncertain. The CDR3 loop spans 12 amino acids. Looked up from germline, CDR1 is SQVTM and CDR2 is ANQGSEA. Trimming cost V 3 bases and J 7 bases, with 12 bases left between them. CDR3: CSVDARLGGYTF. As DNA, the CDR3 is TGCAGCGTTGATGCCAGGCTTGGTGGCTACACCTTC.

This clonotype has a handful of counts. The genes are TRBV5-1 and TRBJ1-1; D gene uncertain. CDR1 is SGHRS and CDR2 is YFSETQ in the germline V gene. The CDR3 consists of 14 residues. V dropped 0 bases and J dropped 1 base, with 7 bases sitting between them. CDR3 in DNA: TGCGCCAGCAGCTTGGACAGCTCGAACACTGAAGCTTTCTTT. It specifies CASSLDSSNTEAFF.

This clonotype was counted only a few times. The chain links TRBV2 to TRBJ2-4; 15 nucleotides agree with TRBD2. The CDR3 sequence is 17 residues long. The V gene's germline CDR1 is SNHLY and CDR2 FYNNEI. The junction had 9 bases not matched to a gene; V was cut back by 8 bases and J by 4 bases. The CDR3 DNA reads TGTGCCAGCCGGACTAGCGGGAGGGCCGAGGAGAAAAACATTCAGTACTTC. Residues: CASRTSGRAEEKNIQYF.

This clonotype was observed a handful of times. The V and J genes are TRBV18 and TRBJ2-1, with D unclear. The ends were cut back, 4 bases at V and 5 bases at J, with 9 bases in the middle. Germline V CDR1 and CDR2: KGHSH, LQKENI. The CDR3 length is 13 residues. CDR3 protein: CASSRLKNNEQFF. CDR3 DNA: TGTGCCAGCTCACGGTTGAAGAACAATGAGCAGTTCTTC.

This sequence joins TRBV28 and TRBJ2-5, with 7 bases that match TRBD1. Germline lookup yields CDR1 MDHEN and CDR2 SYDVKM. The V and J ends lost 6 bases and 2 bases, in that order; junction bases with no gene match: 9. The CDR3 has 15 residues. CDR3: CASSSDSGGQETQYF. The CDR3 DNA sequence: TGTGCCAGCAGCTCGGATTCAGGGGGACAAGAGACCCAGTACTTC.

This chain uses TRBV28 with TRBJ1-6; perhaps TRBD1 as D (5 bases). Germline V gene sequence: CDR1 MDHEN, CDR2 SYDVKM. Between the trimmed V and J ends, which lost 8 bases and 10 bases, there was a span of 18 bases. The CDR3 is 14 amino acids. The CDR3 sequence is CASRGEGLTSPLHF. The CDR3 DNA is TGTGCCAGCCGAGGGGAGGGTTTAACCTCACCCCTCCACTTT.

As DNA, the CDR3 is TGCAGTGCTAGAGATCCTAGCGGGGGATCCTACGAGCAGTACTTC. This translates into CSARDPSGGSYEQYF. V usage is TRBV20-1 and J usage is TRBJ2-7; TRBD2 agrees at 10 bases. Germline V lookup: CDR1 DFQATT, CDR2 SNEGSKA (reference sequence). The V segment lost 0 bases and the J segment 1 base; nucleotides outside the gene matches: 3. The length of the CDR3 is 15 residues.

Concerning this clonotype: A much larger clone differs from this one at a single base, so this may be a read error. The rearrangement uses TRBV28 and TRBJ2-3; D is uncertain. Germline V gene sequence: CDR1 MDHEN, CDR2 SYDVKM. Trimming removed 4 bases from V and 5 bases from J, with 4 bases in between. This CDR3 is 11 amino acids long. CDR3: CASSSRDTQYF. The CDR3 DNA sequence: TGTGCCAGCAGTTCCAGAGATACGCAGTATTTT.

In its sample, this clonotype was seen many times. This chain links TRBV6-2 or TRBV6-3 with TRBJ2-1; D is tentatively TRBD1 or TRBD2 (7 bases each). This CDR3 is 21 amino acids long. V lost 10 bases to trimming and J lost 0 bases, with 34 bases between them. Germline assignment: CDR1 MNHEY and CDR2 SVGEGT. The CDR3 DNA follows: TGTGCCACTACTCCGTTAATCGAGGGGTGGAAGCGGGACAGCTCCTACAATGAGCAGTTCTTC. This translates into CATTPLIEGWKRDSSYNEQFF.

This clonotype was counted between two and nine times. The chain carries TRBV20-1 and TRBJ2-7; 9 positions agree with TRBD2. There are 14 residues in the CDR3. The V and J ends lost 5 bases and 7 bases, in that order; junction bases with no gene match: 12. The germline V gene has CDR1 DFQATT and CDR2 SNEGSKA (reference sequence). CDR3 region: CSALALAGNREQYF. CDR3 DNA sequence: TGCAGTGCTTTAGCCCTAGCGGGGAATAGAGAGCAGTACTTC.

V gene TRBV9 combines with J gene TRBJ2-3, with 9 bases fitting TRBD2. The CDR3 spans 17 residues. Germline trimming cut 0 bases from V and 4 bases from J; bases unmatched to any gene: 9. Per the germline V gene, CDR1 is SGDLS and CDR2 is YYNGEE. The CDR3 loop reads CASSVGGSGRTSDTQYF. The CDR3 DNA reads as TGTGCCAGCAGCGTAGGCGGTAGCGGGAGAACGTCAGATACGCAGTATTTT.

The rearrangement joins TRBV6-2 or TRBV6-3 to TRBJ1-3; D unclear. Between the trimmed V and J ends, which lost 7 bases and 0 bases, there was a span of 4 bases. CDR1 and CDR2 from the germline V gene are MNHEY and SVGEGT. The CDR3 consists of 12 residues. The CDR3 DNA reads TGTGCCAGCACGCACTCTGGAAACACCATATATTTT. Protein: CASTHSGNTIYF.

The gene calls are TRBV4-1 and TRBJ1-4; unclear D gene. This CDR3 contains 17 residues. Between the trimmed V and J ends, which lost 2 bases and 7 bases, there was a span of 20 bases. The germline gives CDR1 MGHRA, CDR2 YSYEKL. CDR3: CASSQSPLRVSGEKLFF. The CDR3 DNA is TGCGCCAGCAGCCAAAGCCCCCTCCGAGTTAGCGGTGAAAAACTGTTTTTT.

The V and J genes are TRBV11-3 and TRBJ2-5, with TRBD1 matching over 8 bases. CDR1 is SGHNT and CDR2 is YENEEA in the germline V gene. This CDR3 comprises 13 residues. V shed 4 bases and J 6 bases; nucleotides not matched to a gene: 4. Here the CDR3 DNA reads TGTGCCAGCAGCTCTGACAGGGGAAAGACCCAGTACTTC. Translated, it gives CASSSDRGKTQYF.

This clonotype was counted a few times. CDR3 nucleotides: TGTGCCCCAAGGGGACGGGAAAGGAGCTACGAGCAGTACTTC. Amino acids: CAPRGRERSYEQYF. V and J are TRBV21-1 and TRBJ2-7; the DNA was not compared with TRBD1, the D call given in the table. TRBV21-1 is designated a pseudogene. The CDR3 runs to 14 residues.

The rearrangement links TRBV29-1 to TRBJ2-7, with 11 bases lining up with TRBD1. The V gene end was trimmed by 7 bases and the J gene end by 2 bases; junction bases not matched to a gene: 25. Germline CDR1 SQVTM, CDR2 ANQGSEA. The CDR3 spans 20 residues. The CDR3 DNA reads TGCAGCGCTGAGGTCCCCAGCCCGGGACAGGGGGAATGGTCCCCCTACGAGCAGTACTTC. It yields the protein CSAEVPSPGQGEWSPYEQYF.

The chain employs TRBV4-1 and TRBJ1-3, with D tentatively TRBD1 (5 bases). The CDR3 has 16 residues. V lost 2 bases to trimming and J lost 1 base, with 12 bases between them. From germline, CDR1 is MGHRA and CDR2 YSYEKL. The CDR3 nucleotides are TGCGCCAGCAGCCAATTCCAGGGTTTGTCTGGAAACACCATATATTTT. It encodes CASSQFQGLSGNTIYF.

This clonotype appeared a few times. V gene TRBV28 combines with J gene TRBJ1-1, with TRBD1 identical over 8 bases. The ends lost 8 bases at V and 2 bases at J; junction bases unmatched: 4. Germline V CDR1 and CDR2: MDHEN, SYDVKM. The CDR3 totals 13 residues. The CDR3 DNA sequence: TGTGCCAGCGGGGGACAGGTCAACACTGAAGCTTTCTTT. Its translation: CASGGQVNTEAFF.

The V gene is TRBV5-1, the J gene TRBJ2-2, with D uncertain. Germline V gene lookup returns CDR1 SGHRS and CDR2 YFSETQ. The germline V and J ends were trimmed by 1 base and 6 bases, with 7 bases remaining between them. There are 13 residues in the CDR3. CDR3 region: CASSLRRAGELFF. CDR3 nucleotides: TGCGCCAGCAGCTTGCGACGGGCCGGGGAGCTGTTTTTT. The full variable domain, in which reference TRBV5-1 and TRBJ2-2 provide the parts outside the CDR3, is KAGVTQTPRYLIKTRGQQVTLSCSPISGHRSVSWYQQTPGQGLQFLFEYFSETQRNKGNFPGRFSGRQFSNSRSEMNVSTLELGDSALYLCASSLRRAGELFFGEGSRLTVL.

This clonotype was seen a handful of times. The chain joins TRBV10-3 to TRBJ2-3; the D is unclear. Germline values: CDR1 ENHRY, CDR2 SYGVKD. V shed 0 bases and J shed 4 bases, with 11 bases lying between them. The CDR3 consists of 15 residues. CDR3 amino acids: CAISESVSFSDTQYF. For the CDR3, the DNA is TGTGCCATCAGTGAGTCGGTGTCCTTCTCAGATACGCAGTATTTT.

The rearrangement joins TRBV28 to TRBJ1-3; TRBD1 matches 7 bases. The CDR3 extends over 16 amino acids. V was pared by 2 bases and J by 0 bases, with 4 bases of the junction left unmatched. The V gene's germline CDR1 is MDHEN and CDR2 SYDVKM. DNA for the CDR3: TGTGCCAGCAGTTTAGACAGGGTAACCTCTGGAAACACCATATATTTT. Its translation is CASSLDRVTSGNTIYF.

The genes are TRBV6-5 and TRBJ2-6, with TRBD1 as a possible D gene (6 bases). The CDR3 covers 17 residues. Trimming removed 2 bases from V and 3 bases from J, with 14 bases in between. CDR1 is MNHEY and CDR2 is SVGAGI in the germline V gene. The CDR3 DNA sequence: TGTGCCAGCAGTTACGAGACAGGTGCGGTTGGGGCCAACGTCCTGACTTTC. Its protein is CASSYETGAVGANVLTF.

The table lists this clonotype with a few counts. J is TRBJ2-7 and V is TRBV20-1; 7 bases line up with TRBD2. Looked up from germline, CDR1 is DFQATT and CDR2 is SNEGSKA (reference sequence). Trimming took 5 bases from V and 3 from J; bases not matched to a gene: 13. CDR3 length equals 15 residues. The DNA of the CDR3 is TGCAGTGCTCATGGTCAGAGCGGGAAAATCTACGAGCAGTACTTC. This translates into CSAHGQSGKIYEQYF.

This clonotype has a handful of counts. The V gene is TRBV28, the J gene TRBJ2-5; a possible D gene is TRBD1 (6 bases). The CDR3 runs to 15 residues. V was shortened by 4 bases and J by 4 bases, with 16 bases between the two germline ends. Germline CDR1 and CDR2: MDHEN and SYDVKM. The chain's CDR3 is CASSSMGAMVETQYF. The CDR3, as DNA: TGTGCCAGCAGTTCTATGGGGGCTATGGTAGAGACCCAGTACTTC.

The CDR3 loop is CASSGSGSYNEQFF. The CDR3 region has the DNA TGCGCCAGCAGCGGGTCAGGGTCCTACAATGAGCAGTTCTTC. This chain joins TRBV5-1 and TRBJ2-1; a weak D match, TRBD1 (5 bases). There are 14 residues in the CDR3. V was pared by 4 bases and J by 1 base, with 9 bases between. The germline V gene encodes CDR1 SGHRS and CDR2 YFSETQ.

V usage is TRBV12-3 or TRBV12-4 and J usage is TRBJ2-6; no reliable D call. The CDR3 consists of 14 residues. Between the trimmed V and J ends, which lost 2 bases and 3 bases, there was a span of 5 bases. DNA of the CDR3: TGTGCCAGCAGTTTATACGGTGGGGCCAACGTCCTGACTTTC. Protein: CASSLYGGANVLTF.

This clonotype has only a few counts. The chain links TRBV20-1 to TRBJ2-4; 7 bases are shared with TRBD2. V lost 3 bases and J lost 4; bases outside the gene matches: 6. The germline CDR1 and CDR2 sequences are DFQATT and SNEGSKA (reference sequence). This CDR3 spans 14 amino acids. The CDR3 loop is CSASVGEGKNIQYF. CDR3 nucleotides: TGCAGTGCTAGCGTGGGGGAGGGAAAAAACATTCAGTACTTC.